The 22 T cell receptor beta chains below were found in one sample sequenced in a study of beta chain features in type 1 diabetes. The study, taken as a whole, reports: For Type 1 diabetes patients, all four CD4+ subsets carried TCRB CDR3s that were moderately but significantly shorter.

Their specific antigens are unknown. Expressed TCRB transcripts were sequenced because the entire RNA isolate underwent reverse transcription. Sequencing was performed with immunoSEQ multiplex PCR; in TCRdb, only in-frame clones are kept and a portion is missing. Counted here are hundreds of thousands of clones, roughly 13% occurring once; the ten biggest clones make up less than 0.04%. Sequencing was performed on naive CD4+ T cells from blood. These receptor sequences come from a man between 18 and 35 years old with type 1 diabetes.

V gene TRBV4-2 combines with J gene TRBJ2-2; no firm D call. Germline V gene sequence: CDR1 LGHNA, CDR2 YNFKEQ. The CDR3 covers 15 residues. V was cut by 0 bases and J by 5 bases, with 10 bases left in between. The CDR3 region is CASSQEHAGTGELFF. The CDR3 nucleotides are TGTGCCAGCAGCCAAGAGCACGCTGGGACCGGGGAGCTGTTTTTT.

The chain is built from TRBV4-3 and TRBJ1-5; no reliable D call. Per the germline V gene, CDR1 is LGHNA and CDR2 is YSLEER. V shed 0 bases and J shed 7 bases, with 7 bases lying between them. This CDR3 comprises 13 residues. CDR3 amino acids: CASSQEGRQPQHF. The CDR3 DNA reads TGCGCCAGCAGCCAAGAAGGGAGGCAGCCCCAGCATTTT.

This clone occurred a few times. J is TRBJ2-1 and V is TRBV19, with TRBD1 matching over 7 bases. The CDR3 runs to 15 residues. Germline CDR1 is LNHDA and CDR2 is SQIVND (reference sequence). Trimming took 4 bases from V and 3 from J; bases not matched to a gene: 6. The CDR3 reads CASSTRQGGYNEQFF. The CDR3 DNA is TGTGCCAGTAGTACCCGACAGGGTGGCTACAATGAGCAGTTCTTC.

The V call is TRBV30, the J call TRBJ2-2; TRBD1 matches at 7 bases. This CDR3 has 14 amino acids. V lost 3 bases and J lost 4; bases outside the gene matches: 5. Per the germline V gene, CDR1 is GTSNPN and CDR2 is SVGIG (reference sequence). The CDR3 is CAWRRTGGTGELFF. DNA for the CDR3: TGTGCCTGGAGACGGACAGGAGGCACCGGGGAGCTGTTTTTT. Based on the CDR3 plus reference TRBV30 and TRBJ2-2, the full variable domain is SQTIHQWPATLVQPVGSPLSLECTVEGTSNPNLYWYRQAAGRGLQLLFYSVGIGQISSEVPQNLSASRPQDRQFILSSKKLLLSDSGFYLCAWRRTGGTGELFFGEGSRLTVL.

The rearrangement uses TRBV5-4 and TRBJ2-5, with 7 bases aligning to TRBD2. The germline V gene encodes CDR1 SGHNT and CDR2 YYREEE (reference sequence). The ends lost 1 base at V and 7 bases at J; junction bases unmatched: 7. The length of the CDR3 is 14 residues. CDR3 protein: CASSLHGGTGTQYF. In nucleotides, the CDR3 is TGTGCCAGCAGCTTGCACGGGGGGACGGGGACCCAGTACTTC.

This clone was detected a few times. The chain links TRBV7-3 to TRBJ2-2, with D perhaps given as TRBD1 or TRBD2 (5 bases each). Germline V gives CDR1 SGHTA, CDR2 FQGTGA. The length of the CDR3 is 15 residues. V gave up 2 bases and J gave up 6 bases, with 13 bases separating them. In nucleotides, the CDR3 is TGTGCCAGCAGCTTAGAGGGGACGACATCCGGGGAGCTGTTTTTT. This codes for CASSLEGTTSGELFF. The full variable domain, rest sourced from reference TRBV7-3 and TRBJ2-2, is GAGVSQTPSNKVTEKGKYVELRCDPISGHTALYWYRQSLGQGPEFLIYFQGTGAADDSGLPNDRFFAVRPEGSVSTLKIQRTERGDSAVYLCASSLEGTTSGELFFGEGSRLTVL.

CDR3 DNA: TGTGCCAGCAGTCCGACAGCCCCCTACGAGCAGTACTTC. This codes for CASSPTAPYEQYF. The chain employs TRBV28 and TRBJ2-7; a weak D match, TRBD1 (5 bases). Germline lookup yields CDR1 MDHEN and CDR2 SYDVKM. The CDR3 runs to 13 residues. V was cut by 5 bases and J by 2 bases, with 10 bases left in between.

This clone was found a few times. The CDR3 here is CASSRAGSANTGELFF. In DNA form, the CDR3 reads TGTGCCAGCAGCCGGGCCGGGAGTGCGAACACCGGGGAGCTGTTTTTT. This chain links TRBV25-1 with TRBJ2-2; the D gene is possibly TRBD2 (6 bases). The CDR3 covers 16 residues. Per germline, CDR1 MGHDK and CDR2 SYGVNS. V lost 6 bases, J lost 0 bases, and 14 bases lay in between.

The chain is built from TRBV29-1 and TRBJ2-3, with D unresolved. The CDR3 spans 14 residues. Trimming stripped 4 bases from V and 2 bases from J, with 13 bases between. The germline gives CDR1 SQVTM, CDR2 ANQGSEA. CDR3 loop: CSVGIGNPTDTQYF. For the CDR3, the DNA is TGCAGCGTTGGAATAGGGAACCCCACAGATACGCAGTATTTT.

The table lists this clone with a few counts. The sample has other DNA sequences that encode this CDR3 too. The V call is TRBV7-9, the J call TRBJ2-7; D is undetermined. Germline CDR1 reads SEHNR; CDR2 reads FQNEAQ (reference sequence). V was trimmed by 6 bases and J by 2 bases, leaving 5 bases between them. The CDR3 is 11 amino acids. CDR3 sequence (DNA): TGTGCCAGCAGTCTAACCTACGAGCAGTACTTC. Protein product: CASSLTYEQYF.

The rearrangement joins TRBV7-2 to TRBJ2-3; D remains ambiguous. Germline CDR1 SGHTA, CDR2 FQGNSA. The CDR3 loop spans 15 amino acids. V lost 0 bases, J lost 2 bases, and 9 bases lay in between. The CDR3 region is CASSLAVQNTDTQYF. In DNA, the CDR3 is TGTGCCAGCAGCTTAGCGGTGCAGAACACAGATACGCAGTATTTT. The full variable domain, with the rest looked up from reference TRBV7-2 and TRBJ2-3, is GAGVSQSPSNKVTEKGKDVELRCDPISGHTALYWYRQSLGQGLEFLIYFQGNSAPDKSGLPSDRFSAERTGGSVSTLTIQRTQQEDSAVYLCASSLAVQNTDTQYFGPGTRLTVL.

The chain joins TRBV30 to TRBJ2-5, with a weak D call TRBD2 (5 bases). The CDR3 is 13 residues long. Germline values: CDR1 GTSNPN, CDR2 SVGIG (reference sequence). The germline V and J ends were trimmed by 0 bases and 4 bases, with 9 bases remaining between them. The CDR3 here is CAWSVIGRETQYF. CDR3 bases: TGTGCCTGGAGTGTAATTGGGAGAGAGACCCAGTACTTC.

The chain joins TRBV30 to TRBJ2-7, with 8 bases identical to TRBD1. Trimming cost V 5 bases and J 3 bases; bases outside gene matches: 12. The germline CDR1 and CDR2 sequences are GTSNPN and SVGIG (reference sequence). The CDR3 extends over 15 amino acids. The CDR3 DNA follows: TGTGCCTGGGACAAAAACAGGGGGAGAGGCTACGAGCAGTACTTC. Translation gives CAWDKNRGRGYEQYF.

This chain links TRBV15 with TRBJ2-4; TRBD1 aligns across 7 bases. V lost 4 bases and J lost 0; bases outside the gene matches: 6. The CDR3 is made up of 16 amino acids. Germline assignment: CDR1 LNHNV and CDR2 YYDKDF (reference sequence). The CDR3 sequence is CATSTQTGLAKNIQYF. The DNA for the CDR3 is TGTGCCACCAGCACTCAGACAGGGTTAGCCAAAAACATTCAGTACTTC.

The chain employs TRBV4-1 and TRBJ1-2; 9 nucleotides line up with TRBD1. Trimming took 4 bases from V and 8 from J; bases not matched to a gene: 8. The CDR3 spans 14 residues. In germline, CDR1 is MGHRA, CDR2 YSYEKL. This CDR3 is CASSLAGTGYGYTF. The CDR3 coding sequence is TGCGCCAGCAGCCTCGCCGGGACAGGGTACGGCTACACCTTC.

This clone has only a few counts. The chain combines TRBV10-3 with TRBJ2-7, with 11 bases lining up with TRBD1. The CDR3 extends over 19 amino acids. Germline V gene data show CDR1 as ENHRY and CDR2 as SYGVKD. V was clipped by 0 bases and J by 3 bases; unmatched bases: 13. CDR3 nucleotides: TGTGCCATCAGTGAGTCCCGTGGGACAGGGGGAGCCGACAACTACGAGCAGTACTTC. The encoded protein is CAISESRGTGGADNYEQYF.

This clone was observed a few times. V is TRBV25-1 and J is TRBJ2-5; either TRBD1 or TRBD2 may supply D (5 bases each). Per the germline V gene, CDR1 is MGHDK and CDR2 is SYGVNS. The V gene lost 8 bases and the J gene lost 3 bases, with 16 bases spanning the gap. There are 14 residues in the CDR3. For the CDR3, the DNA is TGTGCCAGCGGGACGAGACTGGGTGAAGAGACCCAGTACTTC. This translates into CASGTRLGEETQYF.

The chain is built from TRBV11-3 and TRBJ2-6; no firm D call. The CDR3 has 18 residues. Germline V gene data show CDR1 as SGHNT and CDR2 as YENEEA. Trimming left V 0 bases short and J 0 bases short, with 12 bases between. The CDR3 here is CASSLDYSPLSGANVLTF. CDR3 DNA: TGTGCCAGCAGCTTAGATTACAGTCCTCTCTCTGGGGCCAACGTCCTGACTTTC. The variable domain in full, with the rest retrieved from reference TRBV11-3 and TRBJ2-6, is EAGVVQSPRYKIIEKKQPVAFWCNPISGHNTLYWYLQNLGQGPELLIRYENEEAVDDSQLPKDRFSAERLKGVDSTLKIQPAELGDSAVYLCASSLDYSPLSGANVLTFGAGSRLTVL.

This clone has more than one count but fewer than ten. The gene calls are TRBV19 and TRBJ2-1; D remains unclear. CDR3 length equals 16 residues. The V end was cut by 8 bases, the J end by 4 bases, with 21 bases between. Germline CDR1 is LNHDA and CDR2 is SQIVND (reference sequence). CDR3 protein: CASCAGPDQRYNEQFF. In DNA form, the CDR3 reads TGTGCCAGTTGCGCCGGTCCGGACCAAAGGTACAATGAGCAGTTCTTC.

The chain recombines TRBV2 with TRBJ2-6; no definite D call. The V end lost 4 bases, the J end lost 0 bases, and 7 bases lay between the germline ends. CDR1 is SNHLY, CDR2 FYNNEI, per germline. CDR3 size: 15 residues. Here the CDR3 DNA reads TGTGCCAGCAGTGGGCGGCTCTCTGGGGCCAACGTCCTGACTTTC. This translates into CASSGRLSGANVLTF.

This clone has more than one count but fewer than ten. The chain combines TRBV7-9 with TRBJ2-5; TRBD2 might be the D (6 bases). CDR1 and CDR2 from the germline V gene are SEHNR and FQNEAQ (reference sequence). Trimming removed 5 bases at V and 0 bases at J, with 10 bases between. The CDR3 has 14 amino acids. CDR3 amino acids: CASSPGGYQETQYF. In DNA form, the CDR3 reads TGTGCCAGCAGCCCTGGAGGGTACCAAGAGACCCAGTACTTC.

This clone was recorded a few times. The chain links TRBV27 to TRBJ2-2; D is undetermined. V lost 3 bases and J 0 bases, leaving 14 bases between the germline ends. Looked up from germline, CDR1 is MNHEY and CDR2 is SMNVEV (reference sequence). This CDR3 comprises 17 residues. DNA for the CDR3: TGTGCCAGCAGTTTGAAACCCCAGGCCGCGAACACCGGGGAGCTGTTTTTT. It translates to CASSLKPQAANTGELFF.